Shown below are 23 T cell receptor beta chains from a single sample sequenced in a study of T cell clusters in autoimmune cytopenias. TRB amplification used approximately 250 ng of peripheral blood genomic DNA. TRB was amplified by touch-down multiplex PCR, primer pools A and B combined. TCRdb re-called the multiplex PCR reads and catalogs CDR3 proteins one per entry, DNA excluded. This table holds around 15,000 distinct CDR3 sequences. The sample consisted of peripheral blood. The receptors stem from a human donor with an autoimmune cytopenia or autoimmune hepatitis (not recorded which).

The V call is TRBV28, the J call TRBJ1-2; TCRdb gives TRBD1 as the D gene, but with no DNA this cannot be confirmed. The germline gives CDR1 MDHEN, CDR2 SYDVKM. The length of the CDR3 is 15 residues. The CDR3 here is CASSRPGQGTYGYTF.

The gene calls are TRBV5-1 and TRBJ2-1; TCRdb names TRBD1, which stays unverified in the absence of DNA. CDR3 length: 16 amino acids. Germline V gene data show CDR1 as SGHRS and CDR2 as YFSETQ. The CDR3 loop is CASSERDRVTGNEQFF.

This clonotype registers medium-sized by frequency. The gene calls are TRBV29-1 and TRBJ2-3. This CDR3 has 15 residues. Germline-derived CDR1 and CDR2 are SQVTM and ANQGSEA. The CDR3 here is CSVEEETASTDTQYF.

The J gene is TRBJ1-6, the V gene TRBV5-4; TCRdb's D gene call, TRBD1, goes unchecked for lack of DNA. This CDR3 comprises 15 residues. Germline CDR1 and CDR2: SGHNT and YYREEE (reference sequence). The chain's CDR3 is CASSLVGGNNSPLHF.

The chain employs TRBV15 and TRBJ2-7; TCRdb reports TRBD2, a call that lacks DNA to check it against. The CDR3 spans 12 residues. Looked up from germline, CDR1 is LNHNV and CDR2 is YYDKDF (reference sequence). CDR3 residues: CATRDFDGEQYF.

Its frequency marks this clonotype as medium-sized (0.01 to 0.1%). The rearrangement uses TRBV29-1 and TRBJ2-2; TCRdb lists TRBD1, though no DNA is available to test this call. This CDR3 contains 14 residues. CDR1 and CDR2 (germline): SQVTM, ANQGSEA. CDR3 loop: CSVDSQGAAGELFF.

The chain uses TRBV6-5 and TRBJ1-2; TCRdb reports TRBD1, a call that lacks DNA to check it against. CDR3 length: 13 amino acids. CDR1 and CDR2 from the germline V gene are MNHEY and SVGAGI. CDR3 region: CASSLRQGGGYTF.

The CDR3 loop reads CAWSAPQGFSNQPQHF. The chain carries TRBV30 and TRBJ1-5; there is no DNA to check the TCRdb D call of TRBD1. CDR3 length: 16 amino acids. CDR1 and CDR2 from the germline V gene are GTSNPN and SVGIG (reference sequence).

This clonotype is identified as medium-sized from frequency. The chain carries TRBV15 and TRBJ2-2; no DNA is available, so the TRBD2 call from TCRdb remains unchecked. There are 18 residues in the CDR3. Germline loops: CDR1 LNHNV, CDR2 YYDKDF (reference sequence). The CDR3 loop is CATSRDGLAGGDTGELFF.

V is TRBV6-1 and J is TRBJ2-7; TCRdb's D call, TRBD2, is unchecked because there is no DNA. The CDR3 spans 16 residues. CDR1 MNHNS and CDR2 SASEGT come from the germline V gene. The CDR3 is CASMLAGGYRTYEQYF.

The CDR3 reads CSARDWRVGTDTQYF. The rearrangement uses TRBV20-1 and TRBJ2-3; the D gene TCRdb calls, TRBD2, cannot be checked with no DNA. The length of the CDR3 is 15 residues. Germline assignment: CDR1 DFQATT and CDR2 SNEGSKA (reference sequence).

In terms of frequency, this clonotype is medium-sized. The genes are TRBV19 and TRBJ1-2. The V gene's germline CDR1 is LNHDA and CDR2 SQIVND (reference sequence). This CDR3 comprises 12 residues. CDR3 sequence reads: CATRALYYGYTF. Together with reference TRBV19 and TRBJ1-2, the CDR3 gives the full variable domain: DGGITQSPKYLFRKEGQNVTLSCEQNLNHDAMYWYRQDPGQGLRLIYYSQIVNDFQKGDIAEGYSVSREKKESFPLTVTSAQKNPTAFYLCATRALYYGYTFGSGTRLTVV.

This chain links TRBV30 with TRBJ2-1; lacking DNA, the TRBD2 call made by TCRdb goes unchecked. There are 19 residues in the CDR3. Germline-derived CDR1 and CDR2 are GTSNPN and SVGIG (reference sequence). The CDR3 sequence: CAWSPQGLAGDGSYNEQFF.

The chain is built from TRBV6-4 and TRBJ2-1; TCRdb's assignment of TRBD1 cannot be checked, as there is no DNA. This CDR3 comprises 14 residues. Germline V gene lookup returns CDR1 MRHNA and CDR2 SNTAGT. The CDR3 loop reads CASSEGVAVPRLFF.

The chain is built from TRBV5-5 and TRBJ2-1. Germline CDR1 reads SGHKS; CDR2 reads YYEKEE (reference sequence). There are 14 residues in the CDR3. Here the CDR3 reads CASSLSTSYNEQFF.

In terms of frequency, this clonotype is medium-sized. V gene TRBV12-3 or TRBV12-4 combines with J gene TRBJ1-3; the D gene TCRdb calls, TRBD1, cannot be checked with no DNA. This CDR3 is built from 13 residues. The CDR3 loop is CASSLGAGNTIYF.

The chain recombines TRBV15 with TRBJ2-7; no DNA is available, so the TRBD1 call from TCRdb remains unchecked. CDR3 size: 15 residues. Per the germline V gene, CDR1 is LNHNV and CDR2 is YYDKDF (reference sequence). The CDR3 reads CATSKGTALGHEQYF.

Considering frequency, this clonotype is medium-sized. The chain joins TRBV18 to TRBJ2-2. The CDR3 has 17 residues. CDR1 KGHSH and CDR2 LQKENI come from the germline V gene. CDR3 region: CASSPSGRGANTGELFF.

V usage is TRBV5-4 and J usage is TRBJ2-3. The CDR3 is 11 residues long. Germline CDR1 SGHNT, CDR2 YYREEE (reference sequence). CDR3 protein: CASSLEGTQYF. The full variable domain, rest sourced from reference TRBV5-4 and TRBJ2-3, is ETGVTQSPTHLIKTRGQQVTLRCSSQSGHNTVSWYQQALGQGPQFIFQYYREEENGRGNFPPRFSGLQFPNYSSELNVNALELDDSALYLCASSLEGTQYFGPGTRLTVL.

The chain carries TRBV13 and TRBJ1-1; no DNA is available, so the TRBD1 call from TCRdb remains unchecked. The germline V gene has CDR1 PRHDT and CDR2 FYEKMQ (reference sequence). CDR3 length: 14 residues. The CDR3 sequence is CASSSGQGGTEAFF.

This clonotype shows up as medium-sized by frequency. V is TRBV19 and J is TRBJ2-5; the D gene TCRdb calls, TRBD1, cannot be checked with no DNA. The CDR3 is made up of 15 amino acids. CDR1 is LNHDA and CDR2 is SQIVND in the germline V gene (reference sequence). CDR3 loop: CASSISNTGQETQYF.

This chain connects TRBV20-1 to TRBJ1-5. This CDR3 contains 13 residues. CDR1 and CDR2 (germline): DFQATT, SNEGSKA (reference sequence). CDR3 residues: CSATVLGNQPQHF.

This CDR3 reads CASSEQGLTEAFF. The V gene is TRBV19, the J gene TRBJ1-1; TCRdb returns TRBD1, unconfirmable since there is no DNA. The CDR3 sequence is 13 residues long. CDR1 is LNHDA and CDR2 is SQIVND in the germline V gene (reference sequence).